Listed below are T cell receptor beta chains from one sample, sequenced in a study of CD8+CD57+ T cells in acquired aplastic anemia. Using its own MiXCR run on the reads, TCRdb lists one record per CDR3 protein. The table lists 200,000 to 250,000 distinct CDR3 sequences, almost 35% of them singletons. The sample taken for sequencing was sorted CD4+, CD8+, or CD8+CD57+ T cells (not recorded which) from PBMCs. Every receptor here comes from a human donor in good health, serving as a control. Each CDR3 is given with its conserved first and last residue. Fields, in order: V gene, D gene, J gene, clone size, CDR3 protein, CDR3 DNA. The D gene is left open where the match is weak. Rows may omit the clone size; those that give it use once, few, many or a size class.

V: TRBV9
D: TRBD2
J: TRBJ2-1
size: many
CDR3: CASTRTSGTYNEQFF
DNA: TGTGCCAGCACGAGGACTAGCGGGACCTACAATGAGCAGTTCTTC

V: TRBV9
D: TRBD1
J: TRBJ2-7
size: many
CDR3: CASSVEGATEQYF
DNA: TGTGCCAGCAGCGTAGAGGGGGCTACGGAGCAGTACTTC

V: TRBV20-1
D: -
J: TRBJ2-5
size: many
CDR3: CSARGLGETQYF
DNA: TGCAGTGCTAGAGGGCTGGGGGAGACCCAGTACTTC

V: TRBV4-2
D: TRBD2
J: TRBJ2-1
size: few
CDR3: CASSQASGSVVYNEQFF
DNA: TGTGCCAGCAGCCAAGCAAGCGGGAGTGTTGTTTACAATGAGCAGTTCTTC

V: TRBV2
D: -
J: TRBJ2-5
size: many
CDR3: CASSENGYQETQYF
DNA: TGTGCCAGCAGTGAAAACGGATATCAAGAGACCCAGTACTTC

V: TRBV19
D: TRBD2
J: TRBJ2-7
size: -
CDR3: CASSILAGTTYEQYF
DNA: TGTGCCAGTAGTATCTTAGCGGGAACCACCTACGAGCAGTACTTC

V: TRBV7-2
D: TRBD2
J: TRBJ2-3
size: many
CDR3: CASSARVAGSTDTQYF
DNA: TGTGCCAGCAGCGCCCGAGTAGCGGGGAGCACAGATACGCAGTATTTT

V: TRBV20-1
D: -
J: TRBJ1-2
size: many
CDR3: CSARSPPDQRGYTF
DNA: TGCAGTGCTAGAAGCCCCCCAGATCAGCGGGGCTACACCTTC

V: TRBV10-1
D: -
J: TRBJ2-7
size: many
CDR3: CASSESSSYEQYF
DNA: TGCGCCAGCAGTGAGTCGTCGTCCTACGAGCAGTACTTC

V: TRBV19
D: TRBD1
J: TRBJ1-1
size: many
CDR3: CASDRQGRGTEAFF
DNA: TGTGCCAGTGATCGACAGGGTCGGGGCACTGAAGCTTTCTTT

V: TRBV7-9
D: -
J: TRBJ2-5
size: -
CDR3: CASSLASETQYF
DNA: TGTGCCAGCAGCTTAGCATCAGAGACCCAGTACTTC

V: TRBV18
D: TRBD2
J: TRBJ2-1
size: -
CDR3: CASSPLIAGGSNEQFF
DNA: TGTGCCAGCTCACCACTTATAGCGGGAGGGAGTAATGAGCAGTTCTTC

V: TRBV12-3/TRBV12-4
D: -
J: TRBJ1-3
size: few
CDR3: CASSWLGSLGAPSGNTIYF
DNA: TGTGCCAGCAGTTGGCTTGGCAGTTTAGGGGCTCCCTCTGGAAACACCATATATTTT

V: TRBV14
D: -
J: TRBJ1-2
size: many
CDR3: CASSRDRSADYGYTF
DNA: TGTGCCAGCAGCCGAGACAGGTCTGCTGACTATGGCTACACCTTC

V: TRBV27
D: TRBD1
J: TRBJ2-3
size: -
CDR3: CASTRPGQGANTQYF
DNA: TGTGCCAGCACTAGACCGGGACAGGGGGCGAATACGCAGTATTTT

V: TRBV20-1
D: TRBD1
J: TRBJ1-6
size: -
CDR3: CSARDWTGGSPLHF
DNA: TGCAGTGCTAGAGATTGGACAGGGGGATCACCCCTCCACTTT

V: TRBV27
D: TRBD1
J: TRBJ1-5
size: -
CDR3: CASIHRRGQGSQPQHF
DNA: TGTGCCAGCATCCACCGGCGGGGACAGGGAAGTCAGCCCCAGCATTTT